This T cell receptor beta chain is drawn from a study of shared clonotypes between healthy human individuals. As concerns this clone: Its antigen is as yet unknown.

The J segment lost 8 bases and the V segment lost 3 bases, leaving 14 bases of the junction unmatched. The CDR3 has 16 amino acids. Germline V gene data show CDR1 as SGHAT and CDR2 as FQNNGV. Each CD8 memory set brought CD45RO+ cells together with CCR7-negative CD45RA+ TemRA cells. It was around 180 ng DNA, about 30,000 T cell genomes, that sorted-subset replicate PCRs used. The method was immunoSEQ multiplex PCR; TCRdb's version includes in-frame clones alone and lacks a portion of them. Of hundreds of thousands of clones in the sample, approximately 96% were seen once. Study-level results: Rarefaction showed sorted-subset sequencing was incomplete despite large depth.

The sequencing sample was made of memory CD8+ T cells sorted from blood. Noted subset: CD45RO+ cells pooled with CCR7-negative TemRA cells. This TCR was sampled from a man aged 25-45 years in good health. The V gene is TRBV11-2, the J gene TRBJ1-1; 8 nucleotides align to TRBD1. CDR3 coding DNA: TGTGCCAGCAGCTTTTCTGTTCTCGAGAGGACAGGGGAAGCTTTCTTT. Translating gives CASSFSVLERTGEAFF.